This T cell receptor beta chain was observed in a study of cytomegalovirus exposure and HLA in healthy donors. With 3 bases removed from V and 6 bases from J, the gap between germline ends came to 9 bases. Germline CDR1 MDHEN, CDR2 SYDVKM. The CDR3 covers 13 residues. The study's findings and limits: Association of a missense DCLRE1C variant with TCR beta V- and J-gene trimming was reported in a later analysis. Under 20,000 TCR beta sequences were associated with HLA alleles at 0.05 false discovery rate in a later analysis. In a later analysis, common viral pathogens appeared linked to several of the most significant clusters.

The PCR used 60 Vbeta and 13 Jbeta primers. The data were produced by immunoSEQ multiplex PCR, yet TCRdb's version contains in-frame clones alone and is incomplete. The sample holds 130,000 to 150,000 clones; around 77% are singletons and the top ten take approximately 2%. Remarks on this clone: Its target is not known.

This sequence was found in a man aged 25-45 years in good health and CMV-seronegative. This chain uses TRBV28 with TRBJ1-5; D might be TRBD1 (6 bases). Material for sequencing was PBMCs. The CDR3 loop is CASSLGGPQPQHF. In DNA form, the CDR3 reads TGTGCCAGCAGTTTGGGGGGGCCTCAGCCCCAGCATTTT.